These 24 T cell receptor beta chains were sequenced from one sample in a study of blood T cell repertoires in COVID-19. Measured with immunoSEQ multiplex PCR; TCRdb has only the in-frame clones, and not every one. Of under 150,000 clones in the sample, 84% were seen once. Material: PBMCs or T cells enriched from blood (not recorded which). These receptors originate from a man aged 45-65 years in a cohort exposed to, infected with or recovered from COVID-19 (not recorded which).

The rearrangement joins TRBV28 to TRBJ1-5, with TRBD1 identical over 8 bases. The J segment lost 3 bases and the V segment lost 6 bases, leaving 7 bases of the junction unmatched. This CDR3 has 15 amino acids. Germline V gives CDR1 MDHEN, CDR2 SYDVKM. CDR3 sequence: CASSSLTGVNQPQHF. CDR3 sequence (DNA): TGTGCCAGCAGCTCCCTGACAGGGGTCAATCAGCCCCAGCATTTT. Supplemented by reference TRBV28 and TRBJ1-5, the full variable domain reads DVKVTQSSRYLVKRTGEKVFLECVQDMDHENMFWYRQDPGLGLRLIYFSYDVKMKEKGDIPEGYSVSREKKERFSLILESASTNQTSMYLCASSSLTGVNQPQHFGDGTRLSIL.

The CDR3 bases are TGTGCCACCAGTGATGACTCTGGAACCTACAATGAGCAGTTCTTC. It codes for CATSDDSGTYNEQFF. The chain employs TRBV24-1 and TRBJ2-1; no reliable D call. CDR1 and CDR2 from the germline V gene are KGHDR and SFDVKD. With 3 bases removed from V and 2 bases from J, the gap between germline ends came to 10 bases. CDR3 size: 15 residues.

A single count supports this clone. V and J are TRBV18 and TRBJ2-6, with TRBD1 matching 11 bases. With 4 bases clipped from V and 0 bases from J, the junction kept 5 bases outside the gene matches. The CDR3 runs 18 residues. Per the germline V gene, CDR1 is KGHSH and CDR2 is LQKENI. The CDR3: CASSLTGTGGSGANVLTF. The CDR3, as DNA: TGTGCCAGCTCACTCACCGGGACAGGGGGCTCTGGGGCCAACGTCCTGACTTTC.

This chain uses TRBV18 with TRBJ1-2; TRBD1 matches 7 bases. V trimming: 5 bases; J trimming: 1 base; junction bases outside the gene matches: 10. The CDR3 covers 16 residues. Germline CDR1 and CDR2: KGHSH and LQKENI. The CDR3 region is CASSSAGTVFNYGYTF. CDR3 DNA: TGTGCCAGCTCATCGGCCGGGACAGTTTTTAACTATGGCTACACCTTC.

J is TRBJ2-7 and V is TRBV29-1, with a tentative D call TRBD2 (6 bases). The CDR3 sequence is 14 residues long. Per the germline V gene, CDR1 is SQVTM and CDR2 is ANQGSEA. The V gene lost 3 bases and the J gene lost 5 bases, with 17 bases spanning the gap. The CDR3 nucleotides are TGCAGCGTTGACCCGGGACGGGGGACCGACGAGCAGTACTTC. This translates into CSVDPGRGTDEQYF.

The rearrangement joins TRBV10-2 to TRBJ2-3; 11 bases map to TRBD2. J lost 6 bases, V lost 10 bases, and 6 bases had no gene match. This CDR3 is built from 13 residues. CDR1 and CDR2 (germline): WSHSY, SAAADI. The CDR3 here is CAIASGGPDTQYF. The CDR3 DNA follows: TGCGCCATCGCTAGCGGGGGGCCGGATACGCAGTATTTT.

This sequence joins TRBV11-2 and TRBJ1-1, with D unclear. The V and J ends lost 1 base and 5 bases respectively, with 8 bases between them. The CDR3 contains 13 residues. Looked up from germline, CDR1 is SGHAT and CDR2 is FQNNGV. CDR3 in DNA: TGTGCCAGCAGCTTAGTCTCGGGGACTGAAGCTTTCTTT. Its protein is CASSLVSGTEAFF. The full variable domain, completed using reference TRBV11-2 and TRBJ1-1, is EAGVAQSPRYKIIEKRQSVAFWCNPISGHATLYWYQQILGQGPKLLIQFQNNGVVDDSQLPKDRFSAERLKGVDSTLKIQPAKLEDSAVYLCASSLVSGTEAFFGQGTRLTVV.

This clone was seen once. The CDR3 sequence: CASSRTSGGQETQYF. CDR3 coding DNA: TGTGCCAGCAGTCGGACTAGCGGGGGGCAAGAGACCCAGTACTTC. The gene calls are TRBV27 and TRBJ2-5; TRBD2 matches 14 bases. This CDR3 region has 15 residues. V lost 5 bases, J lost 2 bases, and 1 base stayed unmatched. Germline loops: CDR1 MNHEY, CDR2 SMNVEV (reference sequence).

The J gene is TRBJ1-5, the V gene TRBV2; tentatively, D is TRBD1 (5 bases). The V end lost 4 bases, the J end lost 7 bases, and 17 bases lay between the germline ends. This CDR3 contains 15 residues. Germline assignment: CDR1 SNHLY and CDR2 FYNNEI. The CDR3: CASSGGGLGGQPQHF. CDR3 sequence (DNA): TGTGCCAGCAGTGGTGGGGGTTTGGGAGGACAGCCCCAGCATTTT. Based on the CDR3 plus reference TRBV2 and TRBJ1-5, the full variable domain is EPEVTQTPSHQVTQMGQEVILRCVPISNHLYFYWYRQILGQKVEFLVSFYNNEISEKSEIFDDQFSVERPDGSNFTLKIRSTKLEDSAMYFCASSGGGLGGQPQHFGDGTRLSIL.

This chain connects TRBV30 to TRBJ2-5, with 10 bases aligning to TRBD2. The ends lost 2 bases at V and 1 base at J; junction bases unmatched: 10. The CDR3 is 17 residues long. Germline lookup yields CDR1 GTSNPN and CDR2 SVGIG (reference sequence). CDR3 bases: TGTGCCTGGAGTTTAGCGGGGGGACCTGGCGCCCAAGAGACCCAGTACTTC. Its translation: CAWSLAGGPGAQETQYF.

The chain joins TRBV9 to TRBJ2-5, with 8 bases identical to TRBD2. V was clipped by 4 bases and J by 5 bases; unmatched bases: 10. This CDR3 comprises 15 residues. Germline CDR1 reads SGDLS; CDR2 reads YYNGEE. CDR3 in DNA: TGTGCCAGCAGCATCAGCGGGAGCTGGGGGGAGACCCAGTACTTC. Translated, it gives CASSISGSWGETQYF.

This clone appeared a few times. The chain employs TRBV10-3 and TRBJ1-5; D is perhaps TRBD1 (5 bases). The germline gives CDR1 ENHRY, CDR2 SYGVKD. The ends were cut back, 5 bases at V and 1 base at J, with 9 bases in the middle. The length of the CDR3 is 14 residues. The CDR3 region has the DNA TGTGCCATCAGTCCCCAGGGAAGCAATCAGCCCCAGCATTTT. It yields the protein CAISPQGSNQPQHF.

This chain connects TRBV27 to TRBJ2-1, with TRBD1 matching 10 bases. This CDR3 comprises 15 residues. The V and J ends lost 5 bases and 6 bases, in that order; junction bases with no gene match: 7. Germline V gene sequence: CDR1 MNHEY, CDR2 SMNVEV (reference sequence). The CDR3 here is CASSPRDRGGNEQFF. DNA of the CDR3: TGTGCCAGCAGTCCGAGGGACAGGGGAGGCAATGAGCAGTTCTTC.

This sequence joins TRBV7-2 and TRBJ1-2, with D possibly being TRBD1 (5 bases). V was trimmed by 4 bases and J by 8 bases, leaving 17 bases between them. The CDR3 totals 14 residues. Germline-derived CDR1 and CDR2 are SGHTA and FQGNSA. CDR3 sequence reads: CASSSQGLLEGYTF. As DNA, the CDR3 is TGTGCCAGCAGCTCCCAGGGCCTCCTCGAGGGCTACACCTTC.

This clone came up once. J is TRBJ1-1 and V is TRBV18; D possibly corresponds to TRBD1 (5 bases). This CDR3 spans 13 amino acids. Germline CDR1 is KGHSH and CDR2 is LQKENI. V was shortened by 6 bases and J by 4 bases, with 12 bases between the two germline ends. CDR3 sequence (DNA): TGTGCCAGCTCGCCCGGGGGTAGCACTGAAGCTTTCTTT. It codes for CASSPGGSTEAFF.

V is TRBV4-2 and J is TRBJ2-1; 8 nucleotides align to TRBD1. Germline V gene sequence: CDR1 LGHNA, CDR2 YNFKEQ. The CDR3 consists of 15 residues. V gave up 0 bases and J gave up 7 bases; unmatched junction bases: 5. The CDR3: CASSQDAGGPNEQFF. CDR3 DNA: TGTGCCAGCAGCCAAGATGCAGGGGGCCCTAATGAGCAGTTCTTC.

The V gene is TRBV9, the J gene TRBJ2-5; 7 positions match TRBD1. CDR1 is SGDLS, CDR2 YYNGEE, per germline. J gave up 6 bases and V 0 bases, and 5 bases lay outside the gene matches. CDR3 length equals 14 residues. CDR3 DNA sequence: TGTGCCAGCAGCGTAGGACAGGGTGGCCAGACCCAGTACTTC. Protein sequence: CASSVGQGGQTQYF.

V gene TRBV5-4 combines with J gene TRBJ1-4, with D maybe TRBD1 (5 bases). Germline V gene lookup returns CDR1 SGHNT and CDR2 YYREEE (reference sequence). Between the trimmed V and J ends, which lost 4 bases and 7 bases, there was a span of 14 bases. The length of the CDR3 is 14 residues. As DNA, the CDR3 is TGTGCCAGCAGCCGCAGGGACTTAAGTGAAAAACTGTTTTTT. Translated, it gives CASSRRDLSEKLFF. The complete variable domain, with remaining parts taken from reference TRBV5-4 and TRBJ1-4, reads ETGVTQSPTHLIKTRGQQVTLRCSSQSGHNTVSWYQQALGQGPQFIFQYYREEENGRGNFPPRFSGLQFPNYSSELNVNALELDDSALYLCASSRRDLSEKLFFGSGTQLSVL.

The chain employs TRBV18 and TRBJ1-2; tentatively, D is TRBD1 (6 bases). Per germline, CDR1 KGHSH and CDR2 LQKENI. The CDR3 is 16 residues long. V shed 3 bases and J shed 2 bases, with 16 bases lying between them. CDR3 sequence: CASSPPNPGGNYGYTF. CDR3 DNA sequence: TGTGCCAGCTCACCCCCAAACCCTGGGGGCAACTATGGCTACACCTTC.

Here the CDR3 DNA reads TGCGCCAGCAGCTCTGGGACTAGCGGGCTCACAGATACGCAGTATTTT. It yields the protein CASSSGTSGLTDTQYF. The rearrangement joins TRBV5-1 to TRBJ2-3; 12 positions agree with TRBD2. This CDR3 spans 16 amino acids. The germline CDR1 and CDR2 sequences are SGHRS and YFSETQ. After removal of 3 bases from V and 2 bases from J, the junction contained 4 bases not matched to a gene.

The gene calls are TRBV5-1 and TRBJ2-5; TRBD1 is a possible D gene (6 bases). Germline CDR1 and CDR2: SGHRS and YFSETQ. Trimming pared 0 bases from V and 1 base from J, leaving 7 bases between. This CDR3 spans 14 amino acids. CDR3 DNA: TGCGCCAGCAGCTTGGGCAGGGGCCAAGAGACCCAGTACTTC. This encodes CASSLGRGQETQYF.

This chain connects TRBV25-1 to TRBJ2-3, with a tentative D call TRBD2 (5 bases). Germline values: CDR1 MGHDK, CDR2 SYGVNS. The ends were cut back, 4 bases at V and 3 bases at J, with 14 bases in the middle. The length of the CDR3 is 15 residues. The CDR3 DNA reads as TGTGCCAGCAGTGGAGGGAGCCTACCGACAGATACGCAGTATTTT. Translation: CASSGGSLPTDTQYF.

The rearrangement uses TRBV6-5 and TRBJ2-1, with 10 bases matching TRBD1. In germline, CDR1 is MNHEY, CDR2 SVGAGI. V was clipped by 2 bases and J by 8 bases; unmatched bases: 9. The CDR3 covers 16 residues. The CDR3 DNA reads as TGTGCCAGCAGTTACCACGGACAGGGGGATTACGATGAGCAGTTCTTC. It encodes CASSYHGQGDYDEQFF.

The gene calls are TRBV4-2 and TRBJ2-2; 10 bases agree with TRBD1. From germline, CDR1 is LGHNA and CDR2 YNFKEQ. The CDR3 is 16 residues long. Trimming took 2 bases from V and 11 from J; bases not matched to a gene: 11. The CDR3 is CASSQFGQGELGELFF. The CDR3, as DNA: TGTGCCAGCAGCCAATTTGGACAGGGGGAACTCGGCGAGCTGTTTTTT.